The 22 T cell receptor beta chains presented below share a single source sample, sequenced in a study of blood T cells in healthy people across ages. Using a J-beta primer mix together with a sample-barcoded 5' primer, a second PCR was run for about 7 to 12 cycles. TCRdb used MiXCR to reprocess the 5' RACE reads, holding one entry per CDR3 protein. In the table there are 1.5 million to 2 million distinct CDR3 sequences, around 50% of which are singletons. The sample was blood. The receptors here all came from a woman aged 40 to 50 in good health.

This clonotype was seen a single time. This rearrangement joins TRBV12-3 or TRBV12-4 to TRBJ1-2, with D possibly matching TRBD1 (6 bases). V was shortened by 4 bases and J by 5 bases, with 20 bases between the two germline ends. CDR3 length: 16 residues. The CDR3 here is CASSSPPEDRKYGYTF. The CDR3, as DNA: TGTGCCAGCAGTTCCCCCCCTGAAGACAGGAAATATGGCTACACCTTC.

The chain couples TRBV29-1 to TRBJ2-7; TRBD1 is a possible D gene (5 bases). The germline V and J ends were trimmed by 3 bases and 7 bases, with 16 bases remaining between them. Germline values: CDR1 SQVTM, CDR2 ANQGSEA. This CDR3 spans 13 amino acids. CDR3 bases: TGCAGCGTTGAGGGGAATTTGGACAATGAGCAGTACTTC. Translating it yields CSVEGNLDNEQYF.

The chain employs TRBV12-3 or TRBV12-4 and TRBJ2-5; D is perhaps TRBD2 (5 bases). This CDR3 is 14 amino acids long. V lost 2 bases and J lost 4, with 11 bases in between. The CDR3 spells CASSLRGGIETQYF. CDR3 DNA: TGTGCCAGCAGTTTACGGGGTGGAATAGAGACCCAGTACTTC.

V and J are TRBV20-1 and TRBJ2-3; D remains ambiguous. The germline V gene has CDR1 DFQATT and CDR2 SNEGSKA (reference sequence). The V gene lost 0 bases and the J gene lost 0 bases, with 10 bases spanning the gap. This CDR3 is built from 15 residues. CDR3 loop: CSAREPLRSTDTQYF. CDR3 nucleotides: TGCAGTGCTAGAGAACCACTTAGGAGCACAGATACGCAGTATTTT.

This chain connects TRBV7-2 to TRBJ2-4, with 10 bases that match TRBD1. V dropped 5 bases and J dropped 8; count of bases not matched to a gene: 9. The CDR3 is 15 amino acids. Germline CDR1 SGHTA, CDR2 FQGNSA. CDR3: CASSPTTGGWHIQYF. The CDR3 DNA is TGTGCCAGCAGCCCCACGACAGGGGGCTGGCACATTCAGTACTTC.

This clonotype was seen many times. V and J are TRBV12-3 or TRBV12-4 and TRBJ2-5; D may be TRBD2 (7 bases). V was cut by 3 bases and J by 5 bases, with 13 bases left in between. This CDR3 contains 14 residues. CDR3 sequence reads: CASSFGGPSETQYF. CDR3 bases: TGTGCCAGCAGTTTCGGGGGGCCGTCGGAGACCCAGTACTTC.

A few counts support this clonotype. The chain recombines TRBV6-5 with TRBJ1-2; D not certain. V gave up 5 bases and J gave up 4 bases, with 11 bases separating them. Per germline, CDR1 MNHEY and CDR2 SVGAGI. The CDR3 has 13 residues. In DNA form, the CDR3 reads TGTGCCAGCAGTGACCGACACGGCTATGGCTACACCTTC. Translation: CASSDRHGYGYTF.

This rearrangement joins TRBV20-1 to TRBJ2-7; TRBD2 matches 7 bases. V dropped 5 bases and J dropped 6; count of bases not matched to a gene: 7. The CDR3 covers 12 residues. Germline CDR1 reads DFQATT; CDR2 reads SNEGSKA (reference sequence). The CDR3 reads CSAWGGTGEQYF. CDR3 sequence (DNA): TGCAGTGCTTGGGGGGGAACCGGCGAGCAGTACTTC.

This clonotype was seen just once. The chain couples TRBV20-1 to TRBJ1-1; the D is unclear. From germline, CDR1 is DFQATT and CDR2 SNEGSKA (reference sequence). Trimming took 5 bases from V and 4 from J, leaving 23 bases between them. This CDR3 is built from 16 residues. The CDR3 DNA reads TGCAGTGCTGGAGGTGCTTTTACGAGGGTTGGCACTGAAGCTTTCTTT. It codes for CSAGGAFTRVGTEAFF.

The rearrangement uses TRBV5-6 and TRBJ1-2, with a tentative D call TRBD1 (5 bases). V lost 4 bases, J lost 3 bases, and 22 bases lay in between. Germline CDR1 and CDR2: SGHDT and YYEEEE. The CDR3 length is 17 residues. The CDR3 bases are TGTGCCAGCAGCCCAGACCCCCGGGACCTGAGGCACTATGGCTACACCTTC. It is translated as CASSPDPRDLRHYGYTF. Supplemented by reference TRBV5-6 and TRBJ1-2, the full variable domain reads DAGVTQSPTHLIKTRGQQVTLRCSPKSGHDTVSWYQQALGQGPQFIFQYYEEEERQRGNFPDRFSGHQFPNYSSELNVNALLLGDSALYLCASSPDPRDLRHYGYTFGSGTRLTVV.

In the case of this clonotype: A junction end diverges from the germline sequence, so it may reflect a read error. V usage is TRBV7-2 and J usage is TRBJ2-5, with a possible D match to TRBD2 (5 bases). CDR1 and CDR2 (germline): SGHTA, FQGNSA. CDR3 length: 14 residues. The chain's CDR3 is CAGSPGVGQETQYF. In nucleotides, the CDR3 is TGTGCCGGCAGCCCCGGGGTGGGACAAGAGACCCAGTACTTC.

This sequence joins TRBV28 and TRBJ2-7; the D is unclear. V was clipped by 3 bases and J by 5 bases, with 8 bases between them. This CDR3 has 12 residues. Germline CDR1 reads MDHEN; CDR2 reads SYDVKM. CDR3 protein: CASSFRLDEQYF. The CDR3 DNA is TGTGCCAGCAGTTTTCGCCTAGACGAGCAGTACTTC.

The V call is TRBV11-2, the J call TRBJ1-1; D not certain. CDR3 length: 15 amino acids. Germline CDR1 is SGHAT and CDR2 is FQNNGV. V was pared by 3 bases and J by 0 bases, with 11 bases between. This CDR3 reads CASSFGVALNTEAFF. Written as DNA, the CDR3 is TGTGCCAGCAGCTTTGGTGTTGCGTTGAACACTGAAGCTTTCTTT.

CDR3 amino acids: CASSSWDSYNEQFF. CDR3 in DNA: TGTGCCAGCAGCTCCTGGGACTCTTACAATGAGCAGTTCTTC. V is TRBV28 and J is TRBJ2-1, with D tentatively TRBD2 (6 bases). V lost 6 bases and J 4 bases, leaving 13 bases between the germline ends. The CDR3 is 14 residues long. Germline lookup yields CDR1 MDHEN and CDR2 SYDVKM.

Many counts were recorded for this clonotype. The J gene is TRBJ2-6, the V gene TRBV7-3, with unresolved D. Trimming stripped 10 bases from V and 2 bases from J, with 12 bases between. Germline V gene data show CDR1 as SGHTA and CDR2 as FQGTGA. The CDR3 runs to 14 residues. CDR3 sequence reads: CATRTRPGANVLTF. The CDR3 bases are TGTGCCACAAGAACACGGCCTGGGGCCAACGTCCTGACTTTC. Complete variable domain (other parts from reference TRBV7-3 and TRBJ2-6): GAGVSQTPSNKVTEKGKYVELRCDPISGHTALYWYRQSLGQGPEFLIYFQGTGAADDSGLPNDRFFAVRPEGSVSTLKIQRTERGDSAVYLCATRTRPGANVLTFGAGSRLTVL.

This chain joins TRBV20-1 and TRBJ2-7, with D perhaps matching TRBD1 (7 bases). With 0 bases removed from V and 7 bases from J, the gap between germline ends came to 13 bases. From germline, CDR1 is DFQATT and CDR2 SNEGSKA (reference sequence). The CDR3 has 13 residues. The CDR3 is CSARDPAGQEQYF. Here the CDR3 DNA reads TGCAGTGCTAGAGACCCTGCGGGACAGGAGCAGTACTTC.

The rearrangement uses TRBV14 and TRBJ2-5; 8 nucleotides agree with TRBD2. V lost 0 bases and J lost 1; bases outside the gene matches: 7. CDR3 length: 17 amino acids. Germline-derived CDR1 and CDR2 are SGHDN and FVKESK. The CDR3 sequence is CASSQDLLSGAQETQYF. The CDR3 nucleotides read TGTGCCAGCAGCCAAGATCTTCTTAGCGGGGCCCAAGAGACCCAGTACTTC.

This clonotype was seen a handful of times. V is TRBV6-2 or TRBV6-3 and J is TRBJ2-6; the D gene is possibly TRBD2 (5 bases). Per the germline V gene, CDR1 is MNHEY and CDR2 is SVGEGT. V lost 2 bases and J lost 3, with 11 bases in between. CDR3 size: 16 residues. The CDR3 DNA reads TGTGCCAGCAGTTACCGGGATAGGGTTGGGGCCAACGTCCTGACTTTC. It specifies CASSYRDRVGANVLTF.

The chain couples TRBV11-1 to TRBJ1-2, with D perhaps matching TRBD1 (5 bases). CDR1 SGHAT and CDR2 FQDESV come from the germline V gene (reference sequence). This CDR3 contains 12 residues. Trimming pared 6 bases from V and 6 bases from J, leaving 11 bases between. The CDR3 DNA follows: TGTGCCAGCAGGGACACAAACCATGGCTACACCTTC. Its translation: CASRDTNHGYTF.

The V gene is TRBV7-2, the J gene TRBJ2-3, with TRBD2 as a possible D gene (5 bases). V was clipped by 2 bases and J by 0 bases, with 9 bases between them. Germline V CDR1 and CDR2: SGHTA, FQGNSA. This CDR3 is 15 amino acids long. CDR3 in amino acids: CASSLNPSSTDTQYF. For the CDR3, the DNA is TGTGCCAGCAGCTTAAATCCTAGCAGCACAGATACGCAGTATTTT.

This chain links TRBV24-1 with TRBJ2-3, with a possible D match to TRBD1 (5 bases). The CDR3 has 13 residues. V lost 12 bases, J lost 0 bases, and 12 bases lay in between. The germline gives CDR1 KGHDR, CDR2 SFDVKD. The CDR3 bases are TGTGCCGCTGGGGCTACTAGCACAGATACGCAGTATTTT. Translated, it gives CAAGATSTDTQYF.

The chain joins TRBV5-1 to TRBJ2-3; no clear D gene. Germline loops: CDR1 SGHRS, CDR2 YFSETQ. The CDR3 consists of 16 residues. The V and J ends lost 0 bases and 0 bases respectively, with 11 bases between them. CDR3 sequence reads: CASSLGFGLSTDTQYF. CDR3 nucleotide sequence: TGCGCCAGCAGCTTGGGGTTTGGGCTGAGCACAGATACGCAGTATTTT.